A selection of T cell receptor beta chains follows, all from one sample in a study of CD8 T cells in Susac syndrome. Each CDR3 protein gets one entry after TCRdb re-called the immunoSEQ multiplex PCR reads with MiXCR. In the table there are approximately 130,000 distinct CDR3 sequences, more than 75% of which are singletons. The sequenced sample was CD8+ T cells from PBMCs. Receptor source: a human donor with multiple sclerosis. Each CDR3 is given with its conserved first and last residue. Each record gives: CDR3 DNA, CDR3 protein, D gene, V gene, J gene, clone size. D genes are given only for firm matches. The size entry is marked missing in some rows and otherwise reads once, few, many or a size class.

cdr3_nt: TGTGCCAGCAGTTTTTGGGGCACTGAAGCTTTCTTT
cdr3_aa: CASSFWGTEAFF
d_call: NA
v_call: TRBV28
j_call: TRBJ1-1
clone_size: few

cdr3_nt: TGTGCCAGCAGTTTCCAGTCCTCATGGCACTATGGCTACACCTTC
cdr3_aa: CASSFQSSWHYGYTF
d_call: NA
v_call: TRBV6-6
j_call: TRBJ1-2
clone_size: NA

cdr3_nt: TGTGCCAGCAGCCCCGGACAGGGCCTCTTTGGCTACACCTTC
cdr3_aa: CASSPGQGLFGYTF
d_call: TRBD1
v_call: TRBV4-2
j_call: TRBJ1-2
clone_size: NA

cdr3_nt: TGTGCCAGCAGGACAGGGTTTTCGGGTGAAAAACTGTTTTTT
cdr3_aa: CASRTGFSGEKLFF
d_call: TRBD1
v_call: TRBV7-8
j_call: TRBJ1-4
clone_size: NA

cdr3_nt: TGCAGCGCCGAAAGAATGCGAACCCGAGCCAAAAACATTCAGTACTTC
cdr3_aa: CSAERMRTRAKNIQYF
d_call: NA
v_call: TRBV29-1
j_call: TRBJ2-4
clone_size: NA

cdr3_nt: TGTGCCAGCAGCTTAGTTCAGAGACTAGACTACAATGAGCAGTTCTTC
cdr3_aa: CASSLVQRLDYNEQFF
d_call: NA
v_call: TRBV5-6
j_call: TRBJ2-1
clone_size: NA

cdr3_nt: TGTGCCAGCAGGAGTGCTCTAGGGGGTGAGCAGTTCTTC
cdr3_aa: CASRSALGGEQFF
d_call: NA
v_call: TRBV28
j_call: TRBJ2-1
clone_size: NA

cdr3_nt: TGTGCCAGCAGCCAAGGTCCTGGCGGCTACACCTTC
cdr3_aa: CASSQGPGGYTF
d_call: NA
v_call: TRBV14
j_call: TRBJ1-2
clone_size: NA

cdr3_nt: TGTGCCTGGAGTAGGGCGGGGGTAGGTGAGCAGTTCTTC
cdr3_aa: CAWSRAGVGEQFF
d_call: TRBD2
v_call: TRBV30
j_call: TRBJ2-1
clone_size: NA

cdr3_nt: TGTGCCAGCAGATTCGGTAATCAGCCCCAGCATTTT
cdr3_aa: CASRFGNQPQHF
d_call: NA
v_call: TRBV7-9
j_call: TRBJ1-5
clone_size: NA

cdr3_nt: TGTGCCACCAGTGATTTGCCTACTGGGGAAGATACGCAGTATTTT
cdr3_aa: CATSDLPTGEDTQYF
d_call: NA
v_call: TRBV24-1
j_call: TRBJ2-3
clone_size: NA

cdr3_nt: TGTGCCAGCAGTTGGGGGGAGGTATGGGGCTACACCTTC
cdr3_aa: CASSWGEVWGYTF
d_call: NA
v_call: TRBV28
j_call: TRBJ1-2
clone_size: NA

cdr3_nt: TGTGCCAGCAGTTACTTGGCAGGGGACCAGTTGGATACGCAGTATTTT
cdr3_aa: CASSYLAGDQLDTQYF
d_call: NA
v_call: TRBV6-2/TRBV6-3
j_call: TRBJ2-3
clone_size: NA

cdr3_nt: TGTGCCAGCAGCTTGGAACGACTAGGTGAAAAACTGTTTTTT
cdr3_aa: CASSLERLGEKLFF
d_call: NA
v_call: TRBV7-9
j_call: TRBJ1-4
clone_size: NA

cdr3_nt: TGTGCCAGCAGTTCCTTGGAGAACACTGAAGCTTTCTTT
cdr3_aa: CASSSLENTEAFF
d_call: NA
v_call: TRBV27
j_call: TRBJ1-1
clone_size: NA

cdr3_nt: TGTGCCAGCAGCCAACCGCGGGACAGCCTCTATGGCTACACCTTC
cdr3_aa: CASSQPRDSLYGYTF
d_call: TRBD1
v_call: TRBV28
j_call: TRBJ1-2
clone_size: NA

cdr3_nt: TGTGCCAGCAGTTTGCCCAGCGGGAGTGGCGAGCAGTACTTC
cdr3_aa: CASSLPSGSGEQYF
d_call: TRBD2
v_call: TRBV27
j_call: TRBJ2-7
clone_size: NA

cdr3_nt: TGTGCCAGCAGCGTCCAAGGGGGGTTCACTGAAGCTTTCTTT
cdr3_aa: CASSVQGGFTEAFF
d_call: NA
v_call: TRBV9
j_call: TRBJ1-1
clone_size: once

cdr3_nt: TGTGCCAGCAGTCCAGAGTCAGATACGCAGTATTTT
cdr3_aa: CASSPESDTQYF
d_call: NA
v_call: TRBV6-2/TRBV6-3
j_call: TRBJ2-3
clone_size: NA

cdr3_nt: TGTGCCAGCAGTCTTCGACTAGCGGGAGTTGTAGATACGCAGTATTTT
cdr3_aa: CASSLRLAGVVDTQYF
d_call: TRBD2
v_call: TRBV7-8
j_call: TRBJ2-3
clone_size: NA

cdr3_nt: TGTGCCAGCAGCTTAGGTGGGCCGCGTGGCTACACCTTC
cdr3_aa: CASSLGGPRGYTF
d_call: NA
v_call: TRBV11-2
j_call: TRBJ1-2
clone_size: NA

cdr3_nt: TGTGCCATCAGTGAGGTGTATGGCTACACCTTC
cdr3_aa: CAISEVYGYTF
d_call: NA
v_call: TRBV10-3
j_call: TRBJ1-2
clone_size: NA

cdr3_nt: TGTGCCAGCAGTTCCAGGGAGGGCAATCAGCCCCAGCATTTT
cdr3_aa: CASSSREGNQPQHF
d_call: NA
v_call: TRBV6-6
j_call: TRBJ1-5
clone_size: NA

cdr3_nt: TGTGCCAGCGAGGAGGCGGGGGCTTGGCTGCAGTATTTT
cdr3_aa: CASEEAGAWLQYF
d_call: NA
v_call: TRBV6-2/TRBV6-3
j_call: TRBJ2-3
clone_size: NA

cdr3_nt: TGCGCCAGCAGCCGGGGTAGAGGGGGATCTCCCTACGAGCAGTACTTC
cdr3_aa: CASSRGRGGSPYEQYF
d_call: NA
v_call: TRBV5-1
j_call: TRBJ2-7
clone_size: NA

cdr3_nt: TGTGCCAGCAGTTTACCGTCTGGGAATGAGCAGTTCTTC
cdr3_aa: CASSLPSGNEQFF
d_call: NA
v_call: TRBV27
j_call: TRBJ2-1
clone_size: NA

cdr3_nt: TGTGCCAGCAGTTACACGGACCTGAACACTGAAGCTTTCTTT
cdr3_aa: CASSYTDLNTEAFF
d_call: NA
v_call: TRBV6-2/TRBV6-3
j_call: TRBJ1-1
clone_size: NA

cdr3_nt: TGCAGTGCCAGGACCGGGGCCACCTACGAGCAGTACTTC
cdr3_aa: CSARTGATYEQYF
d_call: NA
v_call: TRBV20-1
j_call: TRBJ2-7
clone_size: NA

cdr3_nt: TGTGCCAGCAGTGAATATACCGACGGATATGGCTACACCTTC
cdr3_aa: CASSEYTDGYGYTF
d_call: NA
v_call: TRBV25-1
j_call: TRBJ1-2
clone_size: NA

cdr3_nt: TGTGCCTGGAGTTTGAAAAACGGGAGGTGGGAGCAGTACTTC
cdr3_aa: CAWSLKNGRWEQYF
d_call: TRBD2
v_call: TRBV30
j_call: TRBJ2-7
clone_size: NA

cdr3_nt: TGTGCCAGCAGTTTAACAGGAATGAACTATGGCTACACCTTC
cdr3_aa: CASSLTGMNYGYTF
d_call: NA
v_call: TRBV28
j_call: TRBJ1-2
clone_size: once

cdr3_nt: TGTGCCAGCAGCTTTACACAGGGTACCGGGGAGCTGTTTTTT
cdr3_aa: CASSFTQGTGELFF
d_call: NA
v_call: TRBV11-2
j_call: TRBJ2-2
clone_size: few

cdr3_nt: TGCAGTGCGGCCCCTAAGGACTACGAAGCCTACGAGCAGTACTTC
cdr3_aa: CSAAPKDYEAYEQYF
d_call: NA
v_call: TRBV20-1
j_call: TRBJ2-7
clone_size: once

cdr3_nt: TGTGCCAGCAGCCCGCCAGCGTCAGAGACCCAGTACTTC
cdr3_aa: CASSPPASETQYF
d_call: NA
v_call: TRBV7-9
j_call: TRBJ2-5
clone_size: NA

cdr3_nt: TGTGCCAGCTCACCCGAGGGGCAAAAACTGTTTTTT
cdr3_aa: CASSPEGQKLFF
d_call: NA
v_call: TRBV18
j_call: TRBJ1-4
clone_size: NA

cdr3_nt: TGTGCCACCAGCGATATCGGGGGGGGCTGGGAGACCCAGTACTTC
cdr3_aa: CATSDIGGGWETQYF
d_call: TRBD2
v_call: TRBV24-1
j_call: TRBJ2-5
clone_size: once

cdr3_nt: TGTGCCAGCAGCCCCAAGGGACTAGAACGCAATGAGCAGTTCTTC
cdr3_aa: CASSPKGLERNEQFF
d_call: TRBD2
v_call: TRBV7-9
j_call: TRBJ2-1
clone_size: NA

cdr3_nt: TGTGCCAGCGGACAGGGTATGGAGACCCAGTACTTC
cdr3_aa: CASGQGMETQYF
d_call: TRBD1
v_call: TRBV28
j_call: TRBJ2-5
clone_size: once

cdr3_nt: TGTGCCAGCAGCTTGAATTCGGGGGGCTTAGATGAGCAGTACTTC
cdr3_aa: CASSLNSGGLDEQYF
d_call: NA
v_call: TRBV5-6
j_call: TRBJ2-7
clone_size: once

cdr3_nt: TGTGCCAGCAGTCGCCCGCCCGGGACAGGGAAAGAGACCCAGTACTTC
cdr3_aa: CASSRPPGTGKETQYF
d_call: TRBD1
v_call: TRBV12-3/TRBV12-4
j_call: TRBJ2-5
clone_size: NA

cdr3_nt: TGTGCCAGCAGTTACTCGGGGACAGGCCCTATGATCTATGGCTACACCTTC
cdr3_aa: CASSYSGTGPMIYGYTF
d_call: TRBD1
v_call: TRBV6-2/TRBV6-3
j_call: TRBJ1-2
clone_size: NA

cdr3_nt: TGTGCCAGCAGTTACCTACAGGGTTACGAGCAGTACTTC
cdr3_aa: CASSYLQGYEQYF
d_call: NA
v_call: TRBV6-2/TRBV6-3
j_call: TRBJ2-7
clone_size: many

cdr3_nt: TGTGCCAGCAGCAGGACTAGTGGATCGAACACAGATACGCAGTATTTT
cdr3_aa: CASSRTSGSNTDTQYF
d_call: TRBD2
v_call: TRBV11-2
j_call: TRBJ2-3
clone_size: NA

cdr3_nt: TGTGCCAGCAGGGTACTGATGAACAATGAGCAGTTCTTC
cdr3_aa: CASRVLMNNEQFF
d_call: NA
v_call: TRBV6-5
j_call: TRBJ2-1
clone_size: once

cdr3_nt: TGTGCCAGCAGTTTAGGTGGGGCGGGACTCCAAGAGACCCAGTACTTC
cdr3_aa: CASSLGGAGLQETQYF
d_call: NA
v_call: TRBV28
j_call: TRBJ2-5
clone_size: once

cdr3_nt: TGCGCCAGCAGCCAAGATCGGGGGGGAGCCTACGAGCAGTACTTC
cdr3_aa: CASSQDRGGAYEQYF
d_call: TRBD2
v_call: TRBV4-3
j_call: TRBJ2-7
clone_size: NA

cdr3_nt: TGTGCCACCAGTGGCACCGACAATGAGCAGTTCTTC
cdr3_aa: CATSGTDNEQFF
d_call: NA
v_call: TRBV24-1
j_call: TRBJ2-1
clone_size: NA

cdr3_nt: TGTGCCAGCAGATTATATCAGGGGGCAGCTGAAGCTTTCTTT
cdr3_aa: CASRLYQGAAEAFF
d_call: TRBD1
v_call: TRBV27
j_call: TRBJ1-1
clone_size: once

cdr3_nt: TGTGCCAGCTCACCACTCGTGACCCAAGAGACCCAGTACTTC
cdr3_aa: CASSPLVTQETQYF
d_call: NA
v_call: TRBV18
j_call: TRBJ2-5
clone_size: NA

cdr3_nt: TGCAGTGCTAGAGCATGGTCTGGGGAGACCCAGTACTTC
cdr3_aa: CSARAWSGETQYF
d_call: NA
v_call: TRBV20-1
j_call: TRBJ2-5
clone_size: NA

cdr3_nt: TGTGCCAGTAGTAGCGGGATCACGAGGACAGATACGCAGTATTTT
cdr3_aa: CASSSGITRTDTQYF
d_call: NA
v_call: TRBV19
j_call: TRBJ2-3
clone_size: NA

cdr3_nt: TGTGCCAGCAGCCCGGAAACAGGGGTATATCTCTACGAGCAGTACTTC
cdr3_aa: CASSPETGVYLYEQYF
d_call: TRBD1
v_call: TRBV3-1
j_call: TRBJ2-7
clone_size: NA

cdr3_nt: TGCAGCGTAACTCGGACAGATCTTATTCAGTACTTC
cdr3_aa: CSVTRTDLIQYF
d_call: NA
v_call: TRBV29-1
j_call: TRBJ2-4
clone_size: NA

cdr3_nt: TGTGCCAGCAGCTTCACCCGGACTAGCGGAGATACGCAGTATTTT
cdr3_aa: CASSFTRTSGDTQYF
d_call: TRBD2
v_call: TRBV7-6
j_call: TRBJ2-3
clone_size: NA

cdr3_nt: TGTGCCAGCAGTTTAGGTGTGGGGGCCGGGCAGCCCCAGCATTTT
cdr3_aa: CASSLGVGAGQPQHF
d_call: NA
v_call: TRBV27
j_call: TRBJ1-5
clone_size: NA

cdr3_nt: TGTGCCAGCTACGGTTCGTTACCAAACTATGGCTACACCTTC
cdr3_aa: CASYGSLPNYGYTF
d_call: NA
v_call: TRBV6-2/TRBV6-3
j_call: TRBJ1-2
clone_size: NA